A selection of T cell receptor beta chains follows, all from one sample in a study of OX40 agonist ivuxolimab in advanced cancers. Only in-frame clones appear in the TCRdb table, and some are missing; sequencing was by immunoSEQ multiplex PCR. The sample has some 68,000 clones, approximately 89% seen once. Sequenced here: CD4+ or CD8+ T cells sorted from blood, sampled in a trial of the OX40 agonist ivuxolimab. The receptors were sampled from an adult with an advanced solid tumor such as melanoma, head and neck, liver or kidney cancer. The CDR3 runs from the conserved cysteine through the conserved F or W. The order of the fields is D gene, clone size, V gene, J gene, CDR3 protein, CDR3 DNA. The D gene is left open where the match is weak. The listing skips clone size in some rows; elsewhere it reads once, few, many or a size class.

D gene: NA
clone size: once
V gene: TRBV4-1
J gene: TRBJ2-5
CDR3 protein: CASSQDPRAGETQYF
CDR3 DNA: TGCGCCAGCAGCCAAGATCCCCGGGCAGGAGAGACCCAGTACTTC

D gene: TRBD2
clone size: NA
V gene: TRBV7-6
J gene: TRBJ2-2
CDR3 protein: CASSLALLAGGNTGELFF
CDR3 DNA: TGTGCCAGCAGCTTAGCGCTTCTAGCGGGAGGGAACACCGGGGAGCTGTTTTTT

D gene: TRBD1
clone size: NA
V gene: TRBV27
J gene: TRBJ1-6
CDR3 protein: CASSPDRGSSPLHF
CDR3 DNA: TGTGCCAGCAGTCCGGACAGGGGAAGTTCACCCCTCCACTTT

D gene: NA
clone size: NA
V gene: TRBV7-8
J gene: TRBJ2-2
CDR3 protein: CASSRGTGELFF
CDR3 DNA: TGTGCCAGCAGCAGGGGAACCGGGGAGCTGTTTTTT

D gene: NA
clone size: NA
V gene: TRBV5-1
J gene: TRBJ2-1
CDR3 protein: CASSLAPLNEQFF
CDR3 DNA: TGCGCCAGCAGCTTGGCGCCACTAAATGAGCAGTTCTTC

D gene: TRBD2
clone size: NA
V gene: TRBV5-1
J gene: TRBJ2-2
CDR3 protein: CASSGTSGDTGELFF
CDR3 DNA: TGCGCCAGCAGCGGGACTAGCGGCGACACCGGGGAGCTGTTTTTT

D gene: NA
clone size: NA
V gene: TRBV4-1
J gene: TRBJ2-1
CDR3 protein: CASSLPGGGPKQFF
CDR3 DNA: TGCGCCAGCAGCCTTCCCGGGGGCGGGCCTAAGCAGTTCTTC

D gene: NA
clone size: NA
V gene: TRBV6-1
J gene: TRBJ1-6
CDR3 protein: CASSEKAAKDSPLHF
CDR3 DNA: TGTGCCAGCAGTGAAAAAGCTGCAAAGGATTCACCCCTCCACTTT

D gene: TRBD2
clone size: NA
V gene: TRBV23-1
J gene: TRBJ2-1
CDR3 protein: CASGAGGPGINEQFF
CDR3 DNA: TGCGCCAGCGGAGCGGGGGGCCCGGGGATCAATGAGCAGTTCTTC

D gene: NA
clone size: NA
V gene: TRBV25-1
J gene: TRBJ2-5
CDR3 protein: CASSEVGASQETQYF
CDR3 DNA: TGTGCCAGCAGTGAGGTGGGAGCCTCCCAAGAGACCCAGTACTTC

D gene: NA
clone size: NA
V gene: TRBV6-5
J gene: TRBJ2-5
CDR3 protein: CASKGDEGETQYF
CDR3 DNA: TGTGCCAGCAAGGGGGATGAAGGAGAGACCCAGTACTTC

D gene: TRBD1
clone size: NA
V gene: TRBV18
J gene: TRBJ1-5
CDR3 protein: CASSLTGTASNQPQHF
CDR3 DNA: TGTGCCAGCTCACTTACCGGGACAGCCAGCAATCAGCCCCAGCATTTT

D gene: TRBD2
clone size: NA
V gene: TRBV29-1
J gene: TRBJ2-5
CDR3 protein: CSVEPSGGETQYF
CDR3 DNA: TGCAGCGTCGAACCTAGCGGGGGAGAGACCCAGTACTTC

D gene: NA
clone size: NA
V gene: TRBV6-6
J gene: TRBJ1-1
CDR3 protein: CASSPGGLRRNTEAFF
CDR3 DNA: TGTGCCAGCAGCCCCGGGGGTTTGCGTAGGAACACTGAAGCTTTCTTT

D gene: NA
clone size: NA
V gene: TRBV5-4
J gene: TRBJ2-2
CDR3 protein: CASSQDLGAGAGELFF
CDR3 DNA: TGTGCCAGCAGCCAAGATCTAGGGGCTGGGGCCGGGGAGCTGTTTTTT

D gene: TRBD2
clone size: once
V gene: TRBV7-8
J gene: TRBJ2-5
CDR3 protein: CASSFTGRETQYF
CDR3 DNA: TGTGCCAGCAGCTTTACCGGGAGGGAGACCCAGTACTTC

D gene: NA
clone size: NA
V gene: TRBV29-1
J gene: TRBJ1-2
CDR3 protein: CSVARDVGYTF
CDR3 DNA: TGCAGCGTTGCCAGGGACGTTGGCTACACCTTC

D gene: NA
clone size: NA
V gene: TRBV28
J gene: TRBJ2-7
CDR3 protein: CASSFQGYEQYF
CDR3 DNA: TGTGCCAGCAGCTTTCAGGGCTACGAGCAGTACTTC

D gene: NA
clone size: few
V gene: TRBV11-2
J gene: TRBJ2-1
CDR3 protein: CASSLQLGATDEQFF
CDR3 DNA: TGTGCCAGCAGCTTACAACTGGGGGCCACGGATGAGCAGTTCTTC

D gene: NA
clone size: NA
V gene: TRBV5-1
J gene: TRBJ1-2
CDR3 protein: CASSLDLGSGGYTF
CDR3 DNA: TGCGCCAGCAGCTTGGACCTGGGGTCTGGTGGCTACACCTTC

D gene: NA
clone size: NA
V gene: TRBV5-1
J gene: TRBJ2-5
CDR3 protein: CASSLGRTTRAAQETQYF
CDR3 DNA: TGCGCCAGCAGCTTGGGGCGTACGACAAGGGCCGCGCAAGAGACCCAGTACTTC

D gene: TRBD1
clone size: NA
V gene: TRBV5-1
J gene: TRBJ2-2
CDR3 protein: CASRPTGTGFGELFF
CDR3 DNA: TGCGCCAGCAGACCTACCGGGACAGGGTTCGGGGAGCTGTTTTTT

D gene: NA
clone size: NA
V gene: TRBV12-2
J gene: TRBJ1-2
CDR3 protein: CASRPDGGHGYTF
CDR3 DNA: TGTGCAAGTCGCCCCGATGGGGGGCATGGCTACACCTTC

D gene: NA
clone size: NA
V gene: TRBV5-1
J gene: TRBJ2-5
CDR3 protein: CASSNSRLGETQYF
CDR3 DNA: TGCGCCAGCAGCAATAGTAGACTAGGAGAGACCCAGTACTTC

D gene: NA
clone size: once
V gene: TRBV7-8
J gene: TRBJ2-3
CDR3 protein: CASSPRRVEDTQYF
CDR3 DNA: TGTGCCAGCAGCCCCCGTCGAGTGGAGGATACGCAGTATTTT

D gene: NA
clone size: NA
V gene: TRBV29-1
J gene: TRBJ1-5
CDR3 protein: CSVPKRGHF
CDR3 DNA: TGCAGCGTTCCCAAAAGGGGGCATTTT

D gene: NA
clone size: NA
V gene: TRBV11-2
J gene: TRBJ2-7
CDR3 protein: CASSSGGLYSYEQYF
CDR3 DNA: TGTGCCAGCAGCTCGGGTGGACTGTACTCTTACGAGCAGTACTTC

D gene: TRBD1
clone size: NA
V gene: TRBV19
J gene: TRBJ1-1
CDR3 protein: CASSLGQGQGMNTEAFF
CDR3 DNA: TGTGCCAGTAGTCTCGGACAGGGGCAGGGGATGAACACTGAAGCTTTCTTT

D gene: TRBD1
clone size: NA
V gene: TRBV18
J gene: TRBJ1-6
CDR3 protein: CASSRETGGDSPLHF
CDR3 DNA: TGTGCCAGCTCACGGGAGACAGGGGGAGATTCACCCCTCCACTTT

D gene: NA
clone size: NA
V gene: TRBV11-3
J gene: TRBJ2-1
CDR3 protein: CASSLAGVLNEQFF
CDR3 DNA: TGTGCCAGCAGCTTAGCGGGAGTATTGAATGAGCAGTTCTTC

D gene: NA
clone size: few
V gene: TRBV9
J gene: TRBJ1-4
CDR3 protein: CASSPQGEKLFF
CDR3 DNA: TGTGCCAGCAGCCCCCAGGGAGAAAAACTGTTTTTT

D gene: NA
clone size: NA
V gene: TRBV6-1
J gene: TRBJ2-7
CDR3 protein: CASSAQSSEQYF
CDR3 DNA: TGTGCCAGCAGTGCCCAATCCTCCGAGCAGTACTTC

D gene: NA
clone size: few
V gene: TRBV4-2
J gene: TRBJ1-5
CDR3 protein: CASSQDPQQPQHF
CDR3 DNA: TGTGCCAGCAGCCAAGATCCCCAGCAGCCCCAGCATTTT

D gene: TRBD1
clone size: NA
V gene: TRBV13
J gene: TRBJ1-1
CDR3 protein: CASSLDRGQNTEAFF
CDR3 DNA: TGTGCCAGCAGCTTGGACAGGGGGCAGAACACTGAAGCTTTCTTT

D gene: NA
clone size: NA
V gene: TRBV28
J gene: TRBJ1-2
CDR3 protein: CARKDARPCGYTF
CDR3 DNA: TGTGCCAGAAAGGACGCCAGACCGTGTGGCTACACCTTC

D gene: TRBD2
clone size: NA
V gene: TRBV7-6
J gene: TRBJ2-7
CDR3 protein: CASSLPRTSSSKRSYEQYF
CDR3 DNA: TGTGCCAGCAGCCTCCCCCGGACTAGCTCTTCAAAACGCTCCTACGAGCAGTACTTC

D gene: TRBD2
clone size: NA
V gene: TRBV9
J gene: TRBJ2-1
CDR3 protein: CASSVLPGTSGGYNEQFF
CDR3 DNA: TGTGCCAGCAGCGTCCTTCCCGGGACTAGCGGGGGGTACAATGAGCAGTTCTTC

D gene: TRBD1
clone size: once
V gene: TRBV5-8
J gene: TRBJ2-3
CDR3 protein: CASSSGQGSGDTQYF
CDR3 DNA: TGTGCCAGCAGCTCAGGACAGGGCTCGGGAGATACGCAGTATTTT

D gene: NA
clone size: NA
V gene: TRBV2
J gene: TRBJ1-5
CDR3 protein: CASSFDGINQPQHF
CDR3 DNA: TGTGCCAGCAGCTTCGACGGAATTAATCAGCCCCAGCATTTT

D gene: NA
clone size: once
V gene: TRBV7-8
J gene: TRBJ2-5
CDR3 protein: CASSLRGGIQETQYF
CDR3 DNA: TGTGCCAGCAGCTTAAGGGGCGGGATTCAAGAGACCCAGTACTTC

D gene: NA
clone size: NA
V gene: TRBV6-5
J gene: TRBJ1-1
CDR3 protein: CASSYTGPTEAFF
CDR3 DNA: TGTGCCAGCAGTTACACTGGGCCCACTGAAGCTTTCTTT

D gene: TRBD1
clone size: once
V gene: TRBV5-4
J gene: TRBJ2-4
CDR3 protein: CASSLWTGGRTKNIQYF
CDR3 DNA: TGTGCCAGCAGCTTGTGGACAGGGGGAAGAACCAAAAACATTCAGTACTTC

D gene: NA
clone size: NA
V gene: TRBV19
J gene: TRBJ2-4
CDR3 protein: CASSPRGYKNIQYF
CDR3 DNA: TGTGCCAGTAGTCCCCGGGGGTACAAAAACATTCAGTACTTC

D gene: NA
clone size: NA
V gene: TRBV18
J gene: TRBJ1-6
CDR3 protein: CASSPNGPYNSPLHF
CDR3 DNA: TGTGCCAGCTCACCAAATGGGCCCTATAATTCACCCCTCCACTTT

D gene: NA
clone size: NA
V gene: TRBV19
J gene: TRBJ2-7
CDR3 protein: CASSILGRGAYEQYF
CDR3 DNA: TGTGCCAGTAGTATACTTGGTCGGGGAGCCTACGAGCAGTACTTC

D gene: NA
clone size: NA
V gene: TRBV19
J gene: TRBJ1-5
CDR3 protein: CASSPTVSNQPQHF
CDR3 DNA: TGTGCCAGTAGTCCGACAGTAAGCAATCAGCCCCAGCATTTT